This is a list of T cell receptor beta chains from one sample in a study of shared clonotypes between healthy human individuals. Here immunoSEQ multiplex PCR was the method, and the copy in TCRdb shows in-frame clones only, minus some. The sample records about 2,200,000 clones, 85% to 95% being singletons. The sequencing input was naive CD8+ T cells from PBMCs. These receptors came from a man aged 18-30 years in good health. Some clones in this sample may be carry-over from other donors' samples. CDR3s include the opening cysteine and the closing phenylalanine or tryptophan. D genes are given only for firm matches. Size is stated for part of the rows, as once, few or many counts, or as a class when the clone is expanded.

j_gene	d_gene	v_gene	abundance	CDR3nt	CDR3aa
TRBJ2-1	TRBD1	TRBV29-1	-	TGCAGCGTCCCGGGACAGGGATACTACAATGAGCAGTTCTTC	CSVPGQGYYNEQFF
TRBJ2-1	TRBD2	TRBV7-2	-	TGTGCCAGCAGCTTAAGGCTAGCGGGAAACTCCTACAATGAGCAGTTCTTC	CASSLRLAGNSYNEQFF
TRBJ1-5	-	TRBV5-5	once	TGTGCCAGCAGCTTTGAGGGTAGCAATCAGCCCCAGCATTTT	CASSFEGSNQPQHF
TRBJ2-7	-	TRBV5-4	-	TGTGCCAGCAGCTTATGGGGGCTCACCGCCTACGAGCAGTACTTC	CASSLWGLTAYEQYF
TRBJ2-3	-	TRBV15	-	TGTGCCACCAGCAGAGTCCGGGGCACAGATACGCAGTATTTT	CATSRVRGTDTQYF
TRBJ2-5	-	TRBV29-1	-	TGCAGCGTTGAGTTCGGGTGGGGACTGGTTGAGACCCAGTACTTC	CSVEFGWGLVETQYF
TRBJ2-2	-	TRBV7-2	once	TGTGCCAGCAGCTTAGCGACGGGTACCGGGGAGCTGTTTTTT	CASSLATGTGELFF
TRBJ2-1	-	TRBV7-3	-	TGTGCCAGCAGTCATGGGGGGCGAGATGAGCAGTTCTTC	CASSHGGRDEQFF
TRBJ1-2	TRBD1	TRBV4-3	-	TGCGCCAGCAGCCAAGACAGGGGGGCCACTAACTATGGCTACACCTTC	CASSQDRGATNYGYTF
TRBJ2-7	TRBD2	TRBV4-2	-	TGTGCCAGCAGCCAAAAAGGACTAGGATGGGAGCAGTACTTC	CASSQKGLGWEQYF
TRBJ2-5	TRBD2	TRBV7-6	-	TGTGCCAGCCGAGGTCTAGCGGGGGGGCCGACCCAGTACTTC	CASRGLAGGPTQYF
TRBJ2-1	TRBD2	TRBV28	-	TGTGCCAGCAGCCCTTTTACTAGCGACACCTACAATGAGCAGTTCTTC	CASSPFTSDTYNEQFF
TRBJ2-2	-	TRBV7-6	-	TGTGCCAGCAGCTTAGATACAAGGGAGCTGTTTTTT	CASSLDTRELFF
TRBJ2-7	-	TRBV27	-	TGTGCCAGCAGTTTACTAATGCCTCTGGAGGGACCTTCCTACGAGCAGTACTTC	CASSLLMPLEGPSYEQYF
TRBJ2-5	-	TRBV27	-	TGTGCCAGCAGTTTGGGTAGGGAGACCCAGTACTTC	CASSLGRETQYF
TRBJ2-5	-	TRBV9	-	TGTGCCAGCAGCCCCGGGACCGCCAATTGGGAGACCCAGTACTTC	CASSPGTANWETQYF
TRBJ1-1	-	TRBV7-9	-	TGTGCCAGCAGCCTCAGCGGGGGCGAGACTTTCTTT	CASSLSGGETFF
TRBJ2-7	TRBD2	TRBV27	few	TGTGCCAGCAGTTTGGGACTAGCGGGCGACGAGCAGTACTTC	CASSLGLAGDEQYF
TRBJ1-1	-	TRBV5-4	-	TGTGCCAGCAGCTTGGGCAGGAACACTGAAGCTTTCTTT	CASSLGRNTEAFF
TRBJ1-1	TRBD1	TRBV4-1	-	TGCGCCAGCAGCCAAGACTTTGGGACAGGGGGGCTGAGTAGCACTGAAGCTTTCTTT	CASSQDFGTGGLSSTEAFF
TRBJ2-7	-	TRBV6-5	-	TGTGCCAGCAGTCAAACAGGGATCTACGAGCAGTACTTC	CASSQTGIYEQYF
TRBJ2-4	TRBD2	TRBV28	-	TGTGCCAGCAGTTTATCGGCGCGGGGGGTAGCCAAAAACATTCAGTACTTC	CASSLSARGVAKNIQYF
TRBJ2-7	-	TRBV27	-	TGTGCCAGCACCCAAAGCGTGGGACATCGAACCTACGAGCAGTACTTC	CASTQSVGHRTYEQYF
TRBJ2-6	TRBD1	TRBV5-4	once	TGTGCCAGCAGCCTAACTCCGGGACAGGGGGCTACTGGGGCCAACGTCCTGACTTTC	CASSLTPGQGATGANVLTF
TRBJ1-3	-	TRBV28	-	TGTGCCAGCAGTTTATTATTGCCTGACCTTGATCACTCTGGAAACACCATATATTTT	CASSLLLPDLDHSGNTIYF
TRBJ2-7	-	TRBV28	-	TGTGCCAGCAGTTTAACTGGGATCTACGAGCAGTACTTC	CASSLTGIYEQYF
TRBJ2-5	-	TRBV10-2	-	TGCGCCAGCTTGATGTTAGGCCTGGGGACCCAGTACTTC	CASLMLGLGTQYF
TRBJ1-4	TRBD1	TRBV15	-	TGTGCCACCAGCGGCGGACAGGGCGGCGAAAAACTGTTTTTT	CATSGGQGGEKLFF
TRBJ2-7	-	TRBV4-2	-	TGTGCCAGCAGCCAATCGACAAAAGACGAGCAGTACTTC	CASSQSTKDEQYF
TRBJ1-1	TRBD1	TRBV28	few	TGTGCCAGCAGCTACGACAGGGGGATAAACACTGAAGCTTTCTTT	CASSYDRGINTEAFF
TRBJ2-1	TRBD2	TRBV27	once	TGTGCCAGCACCCTAGTCGGCGGGAGAGGCAATGAGCAGTTCTTC	CASTLVGGRGNEQFF
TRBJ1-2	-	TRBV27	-	TGTGCCAGCAGTGCCCGGACAAACTATGGCTACACCTTC	CASSARTNYGYTF
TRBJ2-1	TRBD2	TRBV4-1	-	TGCGCCAGCAGCCATGACCTCGAGCGGGAGCGGGACAATGAGCAGTTCTTC	CASSHDLERERDNEQFF
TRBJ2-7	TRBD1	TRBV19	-	TGTGCCAGTGGTAAACGGGACAGAACTTACGAGCAGTACTTC	CASGKRDRTYEQYF
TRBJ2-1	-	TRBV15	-	TGTGCCACCAGCAGGCTGGGGGAGCAGTTCTTC	CATSRLGEQFF